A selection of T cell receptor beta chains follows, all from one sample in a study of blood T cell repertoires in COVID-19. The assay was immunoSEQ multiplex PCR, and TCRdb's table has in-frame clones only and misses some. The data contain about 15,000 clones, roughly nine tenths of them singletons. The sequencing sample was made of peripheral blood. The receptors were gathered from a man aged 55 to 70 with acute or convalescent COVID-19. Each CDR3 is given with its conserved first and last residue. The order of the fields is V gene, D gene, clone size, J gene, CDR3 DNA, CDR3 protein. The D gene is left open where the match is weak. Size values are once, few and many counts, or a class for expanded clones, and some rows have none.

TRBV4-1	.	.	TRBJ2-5	TGCGCCAGCAGCCAAGGCCAGGGGCCGCTGCTGACCCAGTACTTC	CASSQGQGPLLTQYF
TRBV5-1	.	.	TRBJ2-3	TGCGCCAGCTTAGCGGCGCCGAGCACAGATACGCAGTATTTT	CASLAAPSTDTQYF
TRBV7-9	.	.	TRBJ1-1	TGTGCCAGCAGCTTGGGGCCCATGAACACTGAAGCTTTCTTT	CASSLGPMNTEAFF
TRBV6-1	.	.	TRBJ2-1	TGTGCCAGCAGTGAACAGGCGACTACGTACAATGAGCAGTTCTTC	CASSEQATTYNEQFF
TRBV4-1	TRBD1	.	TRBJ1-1	TGCGCCAGCAGCCCCCACCTTTTGACGGGACAGGGTTCGCAAGCTTTCTTT	CASSPHLLTGQGSQAFF
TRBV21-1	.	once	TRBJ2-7	TGTGCCAGCAGCAAACCGACTAGCGGGAGCTACGAGCAGTACTTC	CASSKPTSGSYEQYF
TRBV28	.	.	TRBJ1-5	TGTGCCAGCAGCCTGAGGGCGCCCCAGCATTTT	CASSLRAPQHF
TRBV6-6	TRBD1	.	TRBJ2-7	TGTGCCAGCAGTTACCGCCGGGACAGGGAGTACTACGAGCAGTACTTC	CASSYRRDREYYEQYF
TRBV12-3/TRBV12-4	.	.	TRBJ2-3	TGTGCCAGCAGTTTAAGGCGGCTAACTACGCAGTATTTT	CASSLRRLTTQYF
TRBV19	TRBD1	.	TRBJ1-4	TGTGCCAGTAGTGTGGACTCGACAGGGACGGAAAAACTGTTTTTT	CASSVDSTGTEKLFF
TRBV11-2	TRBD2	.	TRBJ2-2	TGTGCCAGCAGCTTTAGCGGGTGGGGGGCCGGGGAGCTGTTTTTT	CASSFSGWGAGELFF
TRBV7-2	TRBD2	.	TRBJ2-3	TGTGCCAGCAGCTTAGGACTAGCGGGGGCCAACACAGATACGCAGTATTTT	CASSLGLAGANTDTQYF
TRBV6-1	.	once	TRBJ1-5	TGTGCCAGCAGTGAAGCGGGAAGCGGTCAGCGGGGGTATGGCAATCAGCCCCAGCATTTT	CASSEAGSGQRGYGNQPQHF
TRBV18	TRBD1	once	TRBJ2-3	TGTGCCAGCTCACTATTTACAGGGGGGAACACAGATACGCAGTATTTT	CASSLFTGGNTDTQYF
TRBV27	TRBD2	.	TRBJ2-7	TGTGCCAGCAGGGGACTAGCGGGAGACGAGCAGTACTTC	CASRGLAGDEQYF
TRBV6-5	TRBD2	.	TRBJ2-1	TGTGCCAGCAGGGATCTAGCGGGTGTTCTTGTGGAGTTCTTC	CASRDLAGVLVEFF
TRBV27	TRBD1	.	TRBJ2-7	TGTGCCAGCCGTAACATTGGACAGGGGGTTTACGAGCAGTACTTC	CASRNIGQGVYEQYF
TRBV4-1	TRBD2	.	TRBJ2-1	TGCGCCAGCAGCCAAGATGGGGGGGTGAATGAGCAGTTCTTC	CASSQDGGVNEQFF
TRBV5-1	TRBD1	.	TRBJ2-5	TGCGCCAGCAGCTCGCAGAAGGACAGGTTTCAAGAGACCCAGTACTTC	CASSSQKDRFQETQYF
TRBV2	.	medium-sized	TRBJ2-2	TGTGCCAGCAGTGAAGCGCTTCTGGACTCTAACACCGGGGAGCTGTTTTTT	CASSEALLDSNTGELFF
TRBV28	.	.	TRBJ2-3	TGTGCCAGCAGTTTCCGTCGGGAGACGTACACAGATACGCAGTATTTT	CASSFRRETYTDTQYF
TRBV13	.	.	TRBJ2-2	TGTGCCAGCAGCCCCAGCCAGGGAGGCACCGGGGAGCTGTTTTTT	CASSPSQGGTGELFF
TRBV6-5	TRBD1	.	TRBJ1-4	TGTGCCAGCAGTAACAGGGGTGGGAGTGAAAAACTGTTTTTT	CASSNRGGSEKLFF
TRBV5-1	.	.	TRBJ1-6	TGCGCCAGCAGCTTGGATTTGCCCGGTTCTTCACCCCTCCACTTT	CASSLDLPGSSPLHF
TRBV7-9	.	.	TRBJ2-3	TGTGCCAGCAGCCGACAACAAACCACAGATACGCAGTATTTT	CASSRQQTTDTQYF
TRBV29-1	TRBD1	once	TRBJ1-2	TGCAGCGCCGAGGGGGCTGGCGACTATGGCTACACCTTC	CSAEGAGDYGYTF
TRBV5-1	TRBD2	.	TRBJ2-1	TGCGCCAGCAGCTTGGGCAATTCGGGGGGGCCCCCCGAGCAGTTCTTC	CASSLGNSGGPPEQFF
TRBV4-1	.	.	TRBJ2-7	TGCGCCAGCAGCCAAGGCAGGCGCAGCCAGTATTACGAGCAGTACTTC	CASSQGRRSQYYEQYF
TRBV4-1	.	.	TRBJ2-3	TGCGCCAGCAGCCAAGATTATCGGGGGAGAGATCGGGATACGCAGTATTTT	CASSQDYRGRDRDTQYF
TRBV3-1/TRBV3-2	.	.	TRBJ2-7	TGTGCCAGCAGCCGCCGGGACTACGAGCAGTACTTC	CASSRRDYEQYF
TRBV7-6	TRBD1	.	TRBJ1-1	TGTGCCAGCAGCTTAGGGGACAGGGGTCGCGGCACTGAAGCTTTCTTT	CASSLGDRGRGTEAFF
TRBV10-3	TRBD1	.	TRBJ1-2	TGTGCCATCAAACCGGGACAGGGGAATGGTGGCTACACCTTC	CAIKPGQGNGGYTF
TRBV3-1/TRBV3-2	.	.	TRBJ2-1	TGTGCCAGCACCGGAGGCAATGAGCAGTTCTTC	CASTGGNEQFF
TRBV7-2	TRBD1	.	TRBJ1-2	TGTGCCAGCAGCACAGGGGGCCCCCCCTATGGCTACACCTTC	CASSTGGPPYGYTF
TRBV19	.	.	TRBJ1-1	TGTGCCAGTAGTATTGGGCCACTGAACACTGAAGCTTTCTTT	CASSIGPLNTEAFF
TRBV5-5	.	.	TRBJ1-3	TGTGCCAGCAGCTTGGTGCCGGGAATAAATGGAAACACCATATATTTT	CASSLVPGINGNTIYF
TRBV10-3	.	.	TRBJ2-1	TGTGCCATCAGTGGAACTGCGGTTGAGCAGTTCTTC	CAISGTAVEQFF
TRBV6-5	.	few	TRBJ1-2	TGTGCCAGCACCTTCGGCTGGGGAGACTATGGCTACACCTTC	CASTFGWGDYGYTF
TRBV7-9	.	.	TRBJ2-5	TGTGCCAGCAGCTCCAGGGTAGGGCTCGGGGAGACCCAGTACTTC	CASSSRVGLGETQYF